The present T cell receptor beta chain was sequenced within a study of shared T cell receptors in the human thymus. This clone showed up just once. Sequencing was performed with immunoSEQ multiplex PCR; in TCRdb, only in-frame clones are kept and a portion is missing. The sample lists 600,000 to 900,000 clones; 75% to 90% were seen once. Germline trimming cut 7 bases from V and 0 bases from J; bases unmatched to any gene: 6. In germline, CDR1 is MDHEN, CDR2 SYDVKM. The CDR3 runs to 15 residues. These same data were also listed under a study on human thymus T cells. This second study notes: Serving as donors were healthy Finnish infants, each of whom was having open corrective surgery for congenital heart defects. Thymus was obtained from resections taken during corrective heart surgery. Repertoires from thymus and blood appeared to show biased V and J gene usage. Related research examined unrelated individuals and reported that their thymic repertoires overlapped highly.

The receptor comes from a girl under three years old with a congenital heart defect. What was sequenced was thymocytes. The chain has TRBV28 and TRBJ1-5, with 7 nucleotides matching TRBD1. The DNA of the CDR3 is TGTGCCAGCAACGATGACAGGGATAGCAATCAGCCCCAGCATTTT. This sequence encodes CASNDDRDSNQPQHF.